This T cell receptor beta chain stems from a study of neurological immune-mediated disorders. Across the study: 31 of 34 multiple sclerosis patients had relapsing-remitting disease; 3 had secondary progressive. Overall study results and limits: When grouped phylogenetically, the repertoires of 18 of the 34 multiple sclerosis patients fell together in one related-CDR3 cluster, which is a possible signature.

V was clipped by 7 bases and J by 6 bases, with 24 bases between them. The germline V gene encodes CDR1 MDHEN and CDR2 SYDVKM. CDR3 size: 17 residues. By 5'RACE with 10-nucleotide random UMIs, the cDNA was made. One entry per CDR3 protein, called by TCRdb with MiXCR from the 5' RACE reads. This sample yields tens of thousands of distinct CDR3 sequences, of which 2.5% to 3% are seen a single time; roughly 1.2% belongs to the top ten. This clonotype was counted ten times or more. Its specificity is unknown. The J gene is TRBJ1-4, the V gene TRBV28, with a tentative D call TRBD1 (5 bases). The source is a woman aged 25 to 39 with multiple sclerosis. Sequenced: PBMCs. This chain's CDR3 is CASTPVGLRGLHEKLFF. DNA for the CDR3: TGTGCCAGCACCCCGGTGGGCCTTCGGGGGTTGCATGAAAAACTGTTTTTT.